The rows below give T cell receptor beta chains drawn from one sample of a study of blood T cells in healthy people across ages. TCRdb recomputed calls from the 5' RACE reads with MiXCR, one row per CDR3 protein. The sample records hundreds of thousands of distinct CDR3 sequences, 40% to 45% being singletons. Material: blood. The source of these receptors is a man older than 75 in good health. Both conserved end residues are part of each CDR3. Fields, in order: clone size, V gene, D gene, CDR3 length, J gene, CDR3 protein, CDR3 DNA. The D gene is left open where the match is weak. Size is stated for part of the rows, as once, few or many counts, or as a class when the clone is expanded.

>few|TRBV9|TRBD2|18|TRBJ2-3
CASSVVTSSGGTLDTQYF
TGTGCCAGCAGCGTAGTAACATCTTCGGGGGGGACCCTGGATACGCAGTATTTT
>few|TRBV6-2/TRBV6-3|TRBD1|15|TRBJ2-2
CAIQPPGQGAGELFF
TGTGCCATACAACCGCCGGGACAGGGGGCCGGGGAGCTGTTTTTT
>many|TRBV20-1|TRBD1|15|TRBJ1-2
CSASSSGTAVYGYTF
TGCAGTGCTAGTTCCTCCGGGACAGCCGTCTATGGCTACACCTTC
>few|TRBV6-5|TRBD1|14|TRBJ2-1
CASGDRGPIDEQFF
TGTGCCAGCGGGGACAGGGGGCCGATAGATGAGCAGTTCTTC
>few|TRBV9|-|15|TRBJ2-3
CASSVVGTTSSSQYF
TGTGCCAGCAGCGTAGTTGGCACCACTAGCAGTTCTCAGTATTTT
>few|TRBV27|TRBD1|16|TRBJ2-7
CASSLFGQGTMYEQYF
TGTGCCAGCAGTTTATTCGGACAGGGAACTATGTACGAGCAGTACTTC
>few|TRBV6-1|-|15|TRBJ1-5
CASSGGWGVDQPQHF
TGTGCCAGCAGTGGAGGGTGGGGGGTTGATCAGCCCCAGCATTTT
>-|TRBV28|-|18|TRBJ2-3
CASSLENGPYSSTDTQYF
TGTGCCAGCAGTTTAGAAAATGGGCCATACTCTAGCACAGATACGCAGTATTTT
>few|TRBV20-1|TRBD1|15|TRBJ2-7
CSGDRVRSAHYEQYF
TGCAGTGGGGACAGGGTCAGATCTGCCCACTACGAGCAGTACTTC
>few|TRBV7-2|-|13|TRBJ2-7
CASSVAKTYEQYF
TGTGCCAGCAGCGTGGCCAAGACCTACGAGCAGTACTTC
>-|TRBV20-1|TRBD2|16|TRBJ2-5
CSARVLAGGMGETQYF
TGCAGTGCTAGGGTCCTAGCGGGGGGCATGGGAGAGACCCAGTACTTC